Below, one T cell receptor beta chain is given with its context. TCRdb re-derived calls from the 5' RACE reads in MiXCR, one entry per CDR3 protein. The table has under 60,000 distinct CDR3 sequences, approximately 9% seen once. CDR1 and CDR2 from the germline V gene are MGHDK and SYGVNS. There are 12 residues in the CDR3. Between the trimmed V and J ends, which lost 7 bases and 4 bases, there was a span of 10 bases. These data belong to a study of early T cells in non-severe SARS-CoV-2 infection. This TCR came from an adult who was a healthcare worker with PCR-confirmed SARS-CoV-2 infection or an uninfected control (not recorded which). The specimen was whole blood, collected at baseline. This rearrangement joins TRBV25-1 to TRBJ2-5; D gene ambiguous. The CDR3 protein is CASMGSVETQYF. CDR3 bases: TGTGCCAGCATGGGGTCGGTAGAGACCCAGTACTTC.